The TCR beta chain under discussion was sequenced for a study of T-cell reconstitution after alpha-beta-depleted transplantation in children. The TCRbeta library was prepared with unique molecular identifiers. TCRdb re-called the PCR reads through MiXCR, storing one row per CDR3 protein. Of 750,000 to 950,000 distinct CDR3 sequences detected, about 16% appear once; the ten largest clones hold under 6%. The sequencing here drew on PBMCs, mostly from graft donor cells, taken 360 days after TCRalphabeta/CD19-depleted stem cell transplant. This clonotype originated in a male patient younger than 18 who had a stem cell transplant for acute lymphoblastic leukemia, so the T cells may come from the graft donor.

The CDR3 nucleotides are TGTGCCAGCAGCACTGGAAGGTTCCTGGTTACCCAGTACTTC. Protein product: CASSTGRFLVTQYF. The rearrangement uses TRBV13 and TRBJ2-5; D call uncertain. Per germline, CDR1 PRHDT and CDR2 FYEKMQ (reference sequence). The ends were cut back, 5 bases at V and 8 bases at J, with 18 bases in the middle. The CDR3 sequence is 14 residues long. The full variable domain, rest sourced from reference TRBV13 and TRBJ2-5, is AAGVIQSPRHLIKEKRETATLKCYPIPRHDTVYWYQQGPGQDPQFLISFYEKMQSDKGSIPDRFSAQQFSDYHSELNMSSLELGDSALYFCASSTGRFLVTQYFGPGTRLLVL.